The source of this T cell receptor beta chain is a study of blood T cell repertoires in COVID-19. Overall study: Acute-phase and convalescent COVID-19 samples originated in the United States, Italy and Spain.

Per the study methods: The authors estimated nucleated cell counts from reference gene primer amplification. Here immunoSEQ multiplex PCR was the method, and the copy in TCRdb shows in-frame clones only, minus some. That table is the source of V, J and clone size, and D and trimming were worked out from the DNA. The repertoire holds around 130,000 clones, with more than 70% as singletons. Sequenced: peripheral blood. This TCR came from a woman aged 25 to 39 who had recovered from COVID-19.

In DNA, the CDR3 is TGTGCCAGTCGGGGTTACGGAATCTATGGCTACACCTTC. It codes for CASRGYGIYGYTF. V usage is TRBV19 and J usage is TRBJ1-2; D uncertain. Germline values: CDR1 LNHDA, CDR2 SQIVND (reference sequence). The CDR3 extends over 13 amino acids. Between the trimmed V and J ends, which lost 8 bases and 4 bases, there was a span of 14 bases.